The clone carrying this T cell receptor (beta chain) was found a few times. Its antigen is unknown. These data are taken from a study of identical twins. Study results and limitations: For monozygotic twins, models underestimated out-of-frame TCR alpha sharing.

CDR1 is MNHEY, CDR2 SVGEGT, per germline. The CDR3 extends over 14 amino acids. Trimming stripped 5 bases from V and 4 bases from J, with 11 bases between. Unique molecular identifiers were present on the cDNA, which also gained a universal primer site by template switching. TCRdb re-called the 5' RACE reads with MiXCR, one entry per CDR3 protein. Among about 690,000 distinct CDR3 sequences listed, roughly 6% were seen once. The V and J genes are TRBV6-2 or TRBV6-3 and TRBJ2-2, with a weak D call TRBD2 (5 bases). This TCR was sampled from a man younger than 35 in good health. Sequencing was carried out using naive T cells sorted from blood. The DNA for the CDR3 is TGTGCCAGCAGTCAGGACTGGTTCACCGGGGAGCTGTTTTTT. Its translation: CASSQDWFTGELFF.